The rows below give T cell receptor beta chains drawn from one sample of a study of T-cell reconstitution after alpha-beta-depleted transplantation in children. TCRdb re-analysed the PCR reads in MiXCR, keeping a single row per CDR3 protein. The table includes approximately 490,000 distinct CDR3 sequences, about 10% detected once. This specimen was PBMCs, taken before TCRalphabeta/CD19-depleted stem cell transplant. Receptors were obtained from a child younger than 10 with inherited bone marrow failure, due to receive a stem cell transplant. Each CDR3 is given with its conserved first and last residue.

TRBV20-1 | CSARGGSVTHGGETQYF
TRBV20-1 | CSARERGGHYEQYF
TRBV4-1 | CASSQDRVTSGRAGELFF
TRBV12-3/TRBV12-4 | CASILGQGAGELFF
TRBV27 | CASSLLAGLGEQFF
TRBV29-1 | CSVVTSGSSYEQYF
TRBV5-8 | CASSLGWGMRNQPQHF
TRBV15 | CATSVVSRRGNEQFF
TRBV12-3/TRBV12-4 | CASSPTASDRVVYGYTF
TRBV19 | CASSIDFGTGTGTDTQYF
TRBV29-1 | CSVRGAWDQPQHF
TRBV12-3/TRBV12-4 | CASSGLTRTPGGELFF
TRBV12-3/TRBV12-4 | CASSLTLQGPETQYF
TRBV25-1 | CASSGFRALTNTGELFF
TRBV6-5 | CASIIQGNTGELFF
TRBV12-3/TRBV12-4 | CASSPSWEGEQYF
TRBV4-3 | CASSQDLRGGSNEKLFF
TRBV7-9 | CASSRGTGGSEETQYF
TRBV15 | CATSRAPGVDEQYF
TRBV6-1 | CASRGASRGNTIYF
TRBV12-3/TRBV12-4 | CASSPVGGPSYEQYF
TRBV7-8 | CASSSPLIGESYEQYF
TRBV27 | CASSEPGLGGNEQFF
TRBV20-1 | CSAALAGVRADTQYF
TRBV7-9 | CASSLTDYYGYTF
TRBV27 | CASSLGTGGRNEQFF
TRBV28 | CASSLNVDQPQHF
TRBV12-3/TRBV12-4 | CASIGLSNTGELFF
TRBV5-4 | CASSGGLERVNNEQFF
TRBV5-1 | CASSYAAGGGTDTQYF
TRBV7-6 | CASSLSRGSNEKLFF
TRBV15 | CATSRGSLLAGGGGDEQFF
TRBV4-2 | CASSRGLEESYEQYF
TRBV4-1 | CASSPPGGAMNTEAFF
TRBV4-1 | CASSQDEGEARAFF
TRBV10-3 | CAISYGRGGDTQYF
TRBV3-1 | CASSQETSRIDEQYF
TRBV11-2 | CASSTEAPDTQYF
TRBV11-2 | CASSLVVADNNEQFF
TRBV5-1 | CASSLLEGTETQYF
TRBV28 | CASSSRLESYEQYF
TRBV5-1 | CASSLGMEGTSFYEQYF
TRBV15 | CATSRDGDSYNEQFF
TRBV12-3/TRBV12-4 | CASSLHSSYEQYF
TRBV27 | CASSWAGGGNSPLHF
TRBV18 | CASSPFSGRSYNEQFF